Presented here are 25 T cell receptor beta chains from one specimen sequenced in a study of T cells in Graves' hyperthyroidism and ophthalmopathy. Researchers amplified the TCR beta CDR3 regions from RNA transcripts. HTBI primers were employed in a first-round RT-PCR of the TCR CDR3. MiXCR, applied by TCRdb to the multiplex PCR reads, yields one record per CDR3 protein. The table shows about 400,000 distinct CDR3 sequences, with around 15% occurring only once. The specimen was blood. Receptors were obtained from a woman in her sixties with Graves' ophthalmopathy.

There are a few counts of this clonotype. This chain joins TRBV18 and TRBJ2-1, with no clear D. Per the germline V gene, CDR1 is KGHSH and CDR2 is LQKENI. CDR3 length equals 15 residues. V lost 4 bases to trimming and J lost 2 bases, with 12 bases between them. DNA for the CDR3: TGTGCCAGCTCACGAAGTCAGGAGCCCTACAATGAGCAGTTCTTC. The encoded protein is CASSRSQEPYNEQFF.

The rearrangement links TRBV6-1 to TRBJ1-4; 7 nucleotides match TRBD1. The CDR3 runs 15 residues. Germline-derived CDR1 and CDR2 are MNHNS and SASEGT. Losses at the gene ends were 6 bases for V and 5 bases for J; bases not matched to a gene: 9. Here the CDR3 reads CASSRVGGRNEKLFF. The CDR3 bases are TGTGCCAGCAGCCGTGTAGGGGGCAGGAATGAAAAACTGTTTTTT.

This clonotype occurred many times. The V gene is TRBV28, the J gene TRBJ2-7; TRBD2 aligns across 7 bases. This CDR3 contains 14 residues. Germline CDR1 and CDR2: MDHEN and SYDVKM. Trimming at V came to 3 bases and at J to 5 bases, leaving 7 bases not matched to a gene. The CDR3 nucleotides are TGTGCCAGCAGTTTTGCGGGGGTTCGGGACGAGCAGTACTTC. Translating gives CASSFAGVRDEQYF.

This clonotype showed up many times. This chain uses TRBV20-1 with TRBJ2-3; 10 bases agree with TRBD2. The CDR3 is 14 residues long. Trimming took 5 bases from V and 1 from J; bases not matched to a gene: 3. Germline assignment: CDR1 DFQATT and CDR2 SNEGSKA (reference sequence). CDR3 DNA sequence: TGCAGTGCTGAAGCGGGAGGGGGCACAGATACGCAGTATTTT. Protein product: CSAEAGGGTDTQYF.

A few counts support this clonotype. The chain combines TRBV14 with TRBJ2-3; TRBD2 is a possible D gene (6 bases). Germline CDR1 SGHDN, CDR2 FVKESK. The CDR3 contains 16 residues. Trimming left V 2 bases short and J 4 bases short, with 16 bases between. The chain's CDR3 is CASSQRGGPRADTQYF. The CDR3 DNA follows: TGTGCCAGCAGCCAAAGGGGAGGACCGAGGGCAGATACGCAGTATTTT.

This clonotype was counted ten times or more. V gene TRBV5-1 combines with J gene TRBJ2-5; 8 bases align to TRBD2. Germline CDR1 SGHRS, CDR2 YFSETQ. CDR3 length: 15 amino acids. V was clipped by 2 bases and J by 4 bases; unmatched bases: 7. The DNA of the CDR3 is TGCGCCAGCAGCTTACAACTAGCGGCTAGAGAGACCCAGTACTTC. As protein: CASSLQLAARETQYF.

This clonotype was observed a handful of times. This chain uses TRBV24-1 with TRBJ2-2; D is unclear. There are 14 residues in the CDR3. V was shortened by 4 bases and J by 3 bases, with 8 bases between the two germline ends. Germline CDR1 reads KGHDR; CDR2 reads SFDVKD. The CDR3 region has the DNA TGTGCCACCAGTGACCCGATTCACACCGGGGAGCTGTTTTTT. Its translation is CATSDPIHTGELFF.

This clonotype was seen many times. V usage is TRBV3-1 and J usage is TRBJ1-2, with no clear D. Per germline, CDR1 LGHDT and CDR2 YNNKEL (reference sequence). Trimming took off 1 base at V and 3 bases at J, with 12 bases between the two ends. This CDR3 is 15 amino acids long. The CDR3 DNA is TGTGCCAGCAGCCAAGCGGCCGGCAGCCACTATGGCTACACCTTC. As protein: CASSQAAGSHYGYTF.

This clonotype was seen many times. This rearrangement joins TRBV29-1 to TRBJ2-3; 9 positions match TRBD2. Trimming at V came to 1 base and at J to 4 bases, leaving 6 bases not matched to a gene. The V gene's germline CDR1 is SQVTM and CDR2 ANQGSEA. CDR3 length: 15 residues. The CDR3 reads CSVEGLAGRADTQYF. In nucleotides, the CDR3 is TGCAGCGTTGAAGGCCTAGCGGGAAGGGCAGATACGCAGTATTTT.

This clonotype was seen ten or more times. The rearrangement joins TRBV28 to TRBJ2-7, with D perhaps TRBD1 or TRBD2 (5 bases each). Germline V lookup: CDR1 MDHEN, CDR2 SYDVKM. V shed 4 bases and J shed 0 bases, with 16 bases lying between them. This CDR3 has 16 amino acids. In DNA, the CDR3 is TGTGCCAGCAGTTCACCGGGACCAATGAGCTCCTACGAGCAGTACTTC. Its translation: CASSSPGPMSSYEQYF.

As for this clonotype: This may come from a read error, since a much larger clone is one base off. The gene calls are TRBV7-6 and TRBJ2-7; 11 bases align to TRBD1. In germline, CDR1 is SGHVS, CDR2 FNYEAQ. CDR3 length: 16 amino acids. The chain's CDR3 is CASSLGAGTGGYEQHF. The CDR3 DNA reads as TGTGCCAGCAGCTTAGGGGCCGGGACAGGGGGTTACGAGCAGCACTTC.

This clonotype was observed once. This sequence may be a read error, since a much larger clone differs from it by one base. The gene calls are TRBV5-1 and TRBJ1-1, with D possibly TRBD1 on 6 matching bases. This CDR3 has 14 residues. CDR1 and CDR2 (germline): SGHRS, YFSETQ. DNA for the CDR3: TGCGCCAGCAGCATCCTAGGGGGAAATACTGAAGCTTCCTTT. Protein: CASSILGGNTEASF.

The chain's CDR3 is CASSLPGGPNTGELFF. In nucleotides, the CDR3 is TGTGCCAGTAGTCTCCCTGGCGGACCCAACACCGGGGAGCTGTTTTTT. The chain carries TRBV19 and TRBJ2-2; unclear D gene. This CDR3 spans 16 amino acids. Trimming took 5 bases from V and 2 from J, leaving 15 bases between them. CDR1 is LNHDA and CDR2 is SQIVND in the germline V gene (reference sequence).

This clonotype appeared many times. The rearrangement joins TRBV7-3 to TRBJ2-1; 8 positions match TRBD2. Germline assignment: CDR1 SGHTA and CDR2 FQGTGA. The CDR3 is made up of 15 amino acids. V gave up 0 bases and J gave up 7 bases; unmatched junction bases: 5. Here the CDR3 DNA reads TGTGCCAGCAGCTTAACAGCGGGAGTCGGTAATGAGCAGTTCTTC. Its translation is CASSLTAGVGNEQFF.

The genes are TRBV5-1 and TRBJ2-3; unclear D gene. The CDR3 runs to 15 residues. V gave up 7 bases and J gave up 2 bases, with 17 bases separating them. Germline CDR1 is SGHRS and CDR2 is YFSETQ. This CDR3 reads CASRSGVQNTDTQYF. For the CDR3, the DNA is TGCGCCAGCCGCTCTGGGGTCCAAAACACAGATACGCAGTATTTT.

V and J are TRBV6-5 and TRBJ2-3; D is perhaps TRBD1 (5 bases). Trimming pared 4 bases from V and 2 bases from J, leaving 7 bases between. Germline V gene lookup returns CDR1 MNHEY and CDR2 SVGAGI. The CDR3 loop spans 13 amino acids. CDR3 nucleotides: TGTGCCAGCAGTTGGACACCCACAGATACGCAGTATTTT. Its translation: CASSWTPTDTQYF.

This chain links TRBV5-1 with TRBJ2-5; weak D call: TRBD1 (6 bases). This CDR3 is 15 amino acids long. Trimming stripped 4 bases from V and 2 bases from J, with 15 bases between. Germline loops: CDR1 SGHRS, CDR2 YFSETQ. In DNA form, the CDR3 reads TGCGCCAGCAGCCAAAGGGGGTACAGGCAAGAGACCCAGTACTTC. Amino acids: CASSQRGYRQETQYF.

This clonotype has a handful of counts. The chain joins TRBV25-1 to TRBJ2-7, with TRBD2 matching over 7 bases. This CDR3 spans 16 amino acids. Per germline, CDR1 MGHDK and CDR2 SYGVNS. J was trimmed by 0 bases and V by 2 bases; bases with no gene match: 7. The CDR3 protein is CASSETSGRVSYEQYF. CDR3 bases: TGTGCCAGCAGTGAAACATCTGGGAGGGTCTCCTACGAGCAGTACTTC.

The V call is TRBV7-9, the J call TRBJ2-1; D is unresolved. There are 15 residues in the CDR3. Germline-derived CDR1 and CDR2 are SEHNR and FQNEAQ (reference sequence). V was cut by 2 bases and J by 5 bases, with 13 bases left in between. In DNA form, the CDR3 reads TGTGCCAGCAGCTTATTCACGGCTAGGGACAATGAGCAGTTCTTC. This codes for CASSLFTARDNEQFF.

This clonotype was detected ten times or more. V is TRBV7-9 and J is TRBJ2-1; unclear D gene. Germline CDR1 and CDR2: SEHNR and FQNEAQ (reference sequence). Trimming pared 5 bases from V and 5 bases from J, leaving 19 bases between. This CDR3 contains 16 residues. CDR3: CASSRDSWTGDNEQFF. The CDR3 DNA sequence: TGTGCCAGCAGCCGCGATTCCTGGACGGGTGACAATGAGCAGTTCTTC.

This clonotype has a count of ten or more. The chain links TRBV7-8 to TRBJ2-2; 11 bases map to TRBD2. Germline V lookup: CDR1 SGHVS, CDR2 FQNEAQ. With 1 base clipped from V and 5 bases from J, the junction kept 6 bases outside the gene matches. This CDR3 contains 17 residues. The CDR3 DNA sequence: TGTGCCAGCAGCTTAGGACTAGCGGGGCCGGGGACCGGGGAGCTGTTTTTT. It specifies CASSLGLAGPGTGELFF.

This clonotype was recorded many times. The chain has TRBV7-9 and TRBJ2-3; 7 bases match TRBD2. J gave up 4 bases and V 1 base, and 8 bases lay outside the gene matches. The V gene's germline CDR1 is SEHNR and CDR2 FQNEAQ (reference sequence). The CDR3 loop spans 16 amino acids. The CDR3 DNA follows: TGTGCCAGCAGCTTAGTAGTCGCGGGAGCAGCAGATACGCAGTATTTT. It is translated as CASSLVVAGAADTQYF. Supplemented by reference TRBV7-9 and TRBJ2-3, the full variable domain reads DTGVSQNPRHKITKRGQNVTFRCDPISEHNRLYWYRQTLGQGPEFLTYFQNEAQLEKSRLLSDRFSAERPKGSFSTLEIQRTEQGDSAMYLCASSLVVAGAADTQYFGPGTRLTVL.

This clonotype was detected many times. The rearrangement joins TRBV30 to TRBJ2-5; D remains unclear. V lost 3 bases and J lost 9, with 17 bases in between. The CDR3 spans 13 residues. Germline lookup yields CDR1 GTSNPN and CDR2 SVGIG (reference sequence). The CDR3 protein is CAWSGAALESQYF. The DNA of the CDR3 is TGTGCCTGGAGCGGTGCGGCCCTGGAATCCCAGTACTTC.

The chain links TRBV2 to TRBJ2-3; 8 nucleotides match TRBD1. CDR1 and CDR2 from the germline V gene are SNHLY and FYNNEI. The CDR3 is made up of 15 amino acids. V dropped 6 bases and J dropped 0; count of bases not matched to a gene: 5. CDR3 region: CASRQGVASTDTQYF. Here the CDR3 DNA reads TGTGCCAGCAGACAGGGGGTAGCTAGCACAGATACGCAGTATTTT.

This clonotype was counted many times. The chain combines TRBV30 with TRBJ1-4; weak D call: TRBD1 (5 bases). CDR1 and CDR2 from the germline V gene are GTSNPN and SVGIG (reference sequence). V shed 0 bases and J shed 5 bases, with 10 bases lying between them. This CDR3 has 14 amino acids. The CDR3 sequence: CAWSVRQPNEKLFF. CDR3 bases: TGTGCCTGGAGTGTAAGACAGCCGAATGAAAAACTGTTTTTT.